Below, 29 T cell receptor beta chains from the same sample are listed, as sequenced in a study of tumor-infiltrating lymphocytes in primary liver carcinoma. Reverse transcription of approximately 520 ng total RNA with a constant-region primer produced TCR beta cDNA. Nested multiplex PCR, run for three rounds with slightly modified ARM-PCR, yielded TCR beta libraries. A C-beta reverse primer was combined with TRBV1-TRBV30 forward primers in the first two PCR rounds, and each round had ten to eleven cycles. TCRdb redid the calling of the multiplex PCR reads with MiXCR, one entry per CDR3 protein. This sample carries some 190,000 distinct CDR3 sequences, around 60% of them seen once, and the ten largest clones take under 75%. Unsorted whole blood served as the source of blood RNA, and germline DNA was extracted as well. The sequenced sample was peripheral blood. The receptors shown here come from a man aged 40-49 years with primary liver carcinoma and hepatitis B virus infection.

In regard to this clonotype: Given the absence of the conserved phenylalanine or tryptophan at the CDR3 end, a read error is likely. The chain employs TRBV11-2 and TRBJ2-1, with TRBD2 matching 7 bases. The CDR3 totals 15 residues. Germline assignment: CDR1 SGHAT and CDR2 FQNNGV. V shed 4 bases and J 9 bases; nucleotides not matched to a gene: 12. The chain's CDR3 is CASSSGKGGVTEQFS. As DNA, the CDR3 is TGTGCCAGCAGCTCTGGAAAGGGAGGGGTCACTGAGCAGTTCTCC.

This chain links TRBV5-1 with TRBJ2-1, with TRBD2 matching over 11 bases. In germline, CDR1 is SGHRS, CDR2 YFSETQ. V was clipped by 0 bases and J by 14 bases; unmatched bases: 16. There are 17 residues in the CDR3. CDR3 in DNA: TGCGCCAGCAGCTTGGCCAGGGGGACTAGCGGAGGAAGACCGGAGTTCTTC. Translating it yields CASSLARGTSGGRPEFF.

Comment on this clonotype: A much larger clone lies a single base off, so this may be a read error. The chain links TRBV4-1 to TRBJ1-5; D remains ambiguous. Trimming cost V 2 bases and J 3 bases, with 8 bases left between them. The germline gives CDR1 MGHRA, CDR2 YSYEKL. CDR3 length: 14 amino acids. CDR3 loop: CASSQRTANQPQHF. The CDR3 bases are TGCGCCAGCAGCCAAAGGACCGCCAATCAGCCCCAGCATTTT.

The chain recombines TRBV5-1 with TRBJ2-3; TRBD1 is a possible D gene (5 bases). Germline CDR1 is SGHRS and CDR2 is YFSETQ. This CDR3 contains 14 residues. V lost 2 bases, J lost 6 bases, and 13 bases lay in between. Here the CDR3 reads CASSFNDSPDTQYF. The CDR3 DNA is TGCGCCAGCAGCTTTAATGACAGTCCGGATACGCAGTATTTT.

This clonotype has at least ten counts. The rearrangement links TRBV11-2 to TRBJ2-7; 9 bases map to TRBD2. V shed 4 bases, J shed 5 bases, and the junction held 12 bases outside the gene matches. This CDR3 contains 16 residues. CDR1 and CDR2 (germline): SGHAT, FQNNGV. The CDR3 is CASSSTSAGGPDEQYF. For the CDR3, the DNA is TGTGCCAGCAGCTCAACTAGCGCGGGAGGGCCCGACGAGCAGTACTTC.

This clonotype came up once. The rearrangement uses TRBV11-2 and TRBJ2-1, with a tentative D call TRBD2 (5 bases). V dropped 5 bases and J dropped 0 bases, with 32 bases sitting between them. CDR1 is SGHAT and CDR2 is FQNNGV in the germline V gene. This CDR3 is 22 amino acids long. Here the CDR3 reads CASSISYRGSVKKVRSYNEQFF. The CDR3 DNA reads TGTGCCAGCAGCATCTCCTACCGGGGTTCCGTGAAAAAGGTTCGCTCCTACAATGAGCAGTTCTTC.

On this clonotype itself: This may be a read error: a much more frequent sequence differs by one nucleotide. The DNA is left out, because the CDR3 cannot be placed on it with certainty; the CDR3 is given as TCRdb lists it. The chain carries TRBV29-1 and TRBJ1-1; the D call TRBD1 from the table was never checked on the DNA. The CDR3 is 15 residues long, ends included. Germline values: CDR1 SQVTM, CDR2 ANQGSEA. CDR3: CSVGRGAQVNTEVFF.

As regards this clonotype: A single base separates this from a much larger clone, so it may be a read error. This rearrangement joins TRBV29-1 to TRBJ1-1; D is ambiguous. Germline CDR1 and CDR2: SQVTM and ANQGSEA. The length of the CDR3 is 11 residues. In DNA form, the CDR3 reads TGCAGCGTGCCAGTGAACACTGAAGCTTTATTT. Translating it yields CSVPVNTEALF.

As to this clonotype: Mismatch with germline at one junction end may stem from a read error. This CDR3 reads CASSLNRADTQCF. The CDR3 DNA is TGTGCCAGCAGCTTAAATAGGGCAGATACGCAGTGCTTT. The chain combines TRBV11-3 with TRBJ2-3; D unresolved. The CDR3 consists of 13 residues. Germline assignment: CDR1 SGHNT and CDR2 YENEEA.

This clonotype is a singleton in its sample. The chain is built from TRBV12-3 or TRBV12-4 and TRBJ2-7; maybe TRBD1 (6 bases). Trimming left V 4 bases short and J 3 bases short, with 16 bases between. The CDR3 totals 15 residues. The CDR3 bases are TGTGCCAGCAGTTACGCACCAGGGGTCCGCTACGAGCAGTACTTC. Translation gives CASSYAPGVRYEQYF.

This clonotype was seen many times. This chain connects TRBV11-2 to TRBJ2-5; D ambiguous. Germline V lookup: CDR1 SGHAT, CDR2 FQNNGV. V lost 3 bases and J 4 bases, leaving 3 bases between the germline ends. CDR3 length: 11 residues. The CDR3 loop reads CASSLGETQYF. CDR3 bases: TGTGCCAGCAGCTTGGGAGAGACCCAGTACTTC. Full variable domain (missing parts from reference TRBV11-2 and TRBJ2-5): EAGVAQSPRYKIIEKRQSVAFWCNPISGHATLYWYQQILGQGPKLLIQFQNNGVVDDSQLPKDRFSAERLKGVDSTLKIQPAKLEDSAVYLCASSLGETQYFGPGTRLLVL.

The chain uses TRBV6-5 and TRBJ2-7; weak D call: TRBD2 (6 bases). Germline lookup yields CDR1 MNHEY and CDR2 SVGAGI. CDR3 length equals 13 residues. V dropped 5 bases and J dropped 4 bases, with 12 bases sitting between them. This CDR3 reads CASSTGLTYEQYF. The CDR3 coding sequence is TGTGCCAGCAGTACGGGACTGACTTACGAGCAGTACTTC.

Notes on this clonotype: A junction boundary mismatches the germline segment, possibly from a read error. This chain joins TRBV11-1 and TRBJ2-3; D unclear. CDR1 and CDR2 from the germline V gene are SGHAT and FQDESV (reference sequence). The CDR3 extends over 15 amino acids. DNA for the CDR3: TGTGCCAGCAGCTTTACCCACCAAAACACAGATACGCGGTTTTTT. It yields the protein CASSFTHQNTDTRFF. Full variable domain (rest looked up from reference TRBV11-1 and TRBJ2-3): EAEVAQSPRYKITEKSQAVAFWCDPISGHATLYWYRQILGQGPELLVQFQDESVVDDSQLPKDRFSAERLKGVDSTLKIQPAELGDSAMYLCASSFTHQNTDTRFFGPGTRLTVL.

The DNA of the CDR3 is TGTGCCAGCAGCCAAGACCGACTAGATACGCAGTATTTT. It yields the protein CASSQDRLDTQYF. V and J are TRBV14 and TRBJ2-3; D unclear. Germline V gives CDR1 SGHDN, CDR2 FVKESK. Trimming stripped 0 bases from V and 5 bases from J, with 6 bases between. The CDR3 spans 13 residues. Full variable domain (remainder filled in from reference TRBV14 and TRBJ2-3): EAGVTQFPSHSVIEKGQTVTLRCDPISGHDNLYWYRRVMGKEIKFLLHFVKESKQDESGMPNNRFLAERTGGTYSTLKVQPAELEDSGVYFCASSQDRLDTQYFGPGTRLTVL.

In this sample, this clonotype turned up many times. J is TRBJ2-7 and V is TRBV28; D is possibly TRBD2 (6 bases). This CDR3 is built from 13 residues. V was cut by 2 bases and J by 7 bases, with 12 bases left in between. From germline, CDR1 is MDHEN and CDR2 SYDVKM. CDR3 residues: CASSLAGHREQYF. CDR3 sequence (DNA): TGTGCCAGCAGTTTAGCGGGGCATAGGGAGCAGTACTTC.

Of note for this clonotype: This may arise from a read error, as a much more abundant clone is one base away. This chain links TRBV29-1 with TRBJ2-1; 7 nucleotides match TRBD1. The CDR3 is 13 amino acids. Germline assignment: CDR1 SQVTM and CDR2 ANQGSEA. CDR3 sequence reads: CRVSGTVYNEQFF. In DNA form, the CDR3 reads TGCAGGGTTTCCGGGACAGTCTACAATGAGCAGTTCTTC.

DNA for the CDR3: TGTGCCAGCAGTTGGGGACACGGTATCTATGGCTACACCTTC. Protein sequence: CASSWGHGIYGYTF. This rearrangement joins TRBV6-5 to TRBJ1-2, with D possibly matching TRBD1 (6 bases). The germline V gene has CDR1 MNHEY and CDR2 SVGAGI. V was clipped by 4 bases and J by 4 bases, with 13 bases between them. The CDR3 covers 14 residues.

This clonotype was picked up one time. This sequence joins TRBV6-1 and TRBJ2-7; D could derive from TRBD1 or TRBD2 (5 bases each). The V gene lost 10 bases and the J gene lost 5 bases, with 21 bases spanning the gap. CDR3 length: 14 residues. Per germline, CDR1 MNHNS and CDR2 SASEGT. In nucleotides, the CDR3 is TGTGCCACATACGGCAGGGCGGTCGGGGACGAGCAGTACTTC. It encodes CATYGRAVGDEQYF.

V is TRBV6-6 and J is TRBJ2-4; D possibly corresponds to TRBD2 (5 bases). The CDR3 extends over 15 amino acids. Trimming took 0 bases from V and 0 from J, leaving 6 bases between them. The V gene's germline CDR1 is MNHNY and CDR2 SVGAGI (reference sequence). Written as DNA, the CDR3 is TGTGCCAGCAGTTACTCGGGAGTAGCCAAAAACATTCAGTACTTC. Translated: CASSYSGVAKNIQYF.

This clonotype has more than one count but fewer than ten. This rearrangement joins TRBV6-5 to TRBJ1-4; 8 nucleotides line up with TRBD1. V shed 6 bases, J shed 6 bases, and the junction held 6 bases outside the gene matches. Germline-derived CDR1 and CDR2 are MNHEY and SVGAGI. The CDR3 runs 14 residues. CDR3 in DNA: TGTGCCAGCAGGAGGACAGGGTCAGATGAAAAACTGTTTTTT. Encoded protein: CASRRTGSDEKLFF.

The V and J genes are TRBV10-3 and TRBJ1-2, with 7 bases identical to TRBD1. The V segment lost 3 bases and the J segment 6 bases; nucleotides outside the gene matches: 4. CDR3 length: 13 residues. Germline CDR1 reads ENHRY; CDR2 reads SYGVKD. The CDR3 nucleotides read TGTGCCATCAGTGACCGAGGGGGCGATGGCTACACCTTC. It is translated as CAISDRGGDGYTF.

In its sample, this clonotype was seen many times. This sequence joins TRBV29-1 and TRBJ2-7; possibly TRBD2 for D (6 bases). Trimming removed 4 bases from V and 7 bases from J, with 20 bases in between. The CDR3 has 14 amino acids. Germline CDR1 and CDR2: SQVTM and ANQGSEA. The CDR3 bases are TGCAGCGTTGTTGAGGGAGGACCTTCGTGGGAGCAGTACTTC. Amino acids: CSVVEGGPSWEQYF.

Concerning this clonotype: A much larger clone lies one base from this, so it may be a read error. The V call is TRBV4-2, the J call TRBJ2-1, with unresolved D. CDR3 length: 17 residues. The germline CDR1 and CDR2 sequences are LGHNA and YNFKEQ. V gave up 0 bases and J gave up 0 bases, with 12 bases separating them. CDR3 nucleotide sequence: TGTGCCAGCAGCCAAGATATTACGGAATTCTCCTACAATGAGCAGTTCTTC. The encoded protein is CASSQDITEFSYNEQFF.

About this clonotype itself: A read error is possible here, since a much larger clone lies one base away. The gene calls are TRBV4-2 and TRBJ2-3; D is perhaps TRBD1 (6 bases). Germline lookup yields CDR1 LGHNA and CDR2 YNFKEQ. The CDR3 extends over 15 amino acids. The CDR3 DNA sequence: TGTGCCAGCAACCAACCGAGAACAGGGACAGATACGCAGTATTTT. Translating it yields CASNQPRTGTDTQYF.

This clonotype was detected only once. The junction differs from germline at one of its ends, possibly a read error. This chain links TRBV4-1 with TRBJ1-4; 8 positions match TRBD1. CDR3 length: 15 residues. Per the germline V gene, CDR1 is MGHRA and CDR2 is YSYEKL. The CDR3, as DNA: TGCGCCAGCAGCAAAGATGCAGGGGGCATGGAAAAACTGTTTTTT. It codes for CASSKDAGGMEKLFF.

This chain joins TRBV7-9 and TRBJ2-1; D ambiguous. CDR3 length: 15 amino acids. V lost 5 bases and J 8 bases, leaving 19 bases between the germline ends. Germline CDR1 and CDR2: SEHNR and FQNEAQ (reference sequence). CDR3 amino acids: CASSPYRTPSHEQFF. CDR3 nucleotide sequence: TGTGCCAGCAGCCCATATAGGACCCCAAGCCATGAGCAGTTCTTC.

This clonotype occurred many times. The chain joins TRBV11-2 to TRBJ2-1; 10 bases are a match to TRBD2. Germline CDR1 is SGHAT and CDR2 is FQNNGV. CDR3 length: 14 amino acids. V was clipped by 5 bases and J by 15 bases; unmatched bases: 13. The CDR3 sequence: CASSLEGSGRTPFF. The CDR3 nucleotides are TGTGCCAGCAGCCTCGAGGGTAGCGGGAGGACCCCGTTCTTC.

Comments on this clonotype: A much bigger clone sits one base away, suggesting this may be a read error. V usage is TRBV10-2 and J usage is TRBJ2-7; unclear D gene. This CDR3 is built from 11 residues. CDR1 is WSHSY and CDR2 is SAAADI in the germline V gene. The chain's CDR3 is CVSRSHYEQYF. The DNA of the CDR3 is TGCGTCAGCAGGAGCCACTACGAGCAGTACTTC.

V is TRBV15 and J is TRBJ2-4, with TRBD1 matching over 8 bases. Trimming at V came to 0 bases and at J to 5 bases, leaving 3 bases not matched to a gene. The germline CDR1 and CDR2 sequences are LNHNV and YYDKDF (reference sequence). CDR3 length: 15 amino acids. CDR3 DNA: TGTGCCACCAGCAGAGATAGGGGACAGGAAAACATTCAGTACTTC. Protein: CATSRDRGQENIQYF.